This T cell receptor beta chain originates from a study of blood T cell repertoires in COVID-19 (dated by TCRdb to 2020 to 2022). For the study in its entirety: Collaborator samples came from the United States, Italy and Spain and covered acute and convalescent phases of COVID-19. Samples came from the ongoing ImmuneRACE study (first 160 participants) plus 1,254 subjects from 6 global collaborators. The repertoires were released in a freely available public database meant as a resource for research on the immune response to SARS-CoV-2. Nearly every sample came with metadata listing a de-identified subject ID, COVID-19 status, age in years and sex. Where available, HLA class I and class II types were obtained from metadata supplied by the sample provider rather than from assay-based typing. Subjects who had been exposed to COVID-19, were actively infected with it, or had recovered from it provided the deeply sampled blood TCRbeta repertoires that made up the dataset. The material from the prospective study consisted of cDNA or gDNA derived from T cells, B-cell-depleted T cells, or PBMCs. General findings and caveats noted by the study authors: How much clinical and demographic metadata was included differed by source and by participant, and the metadata was provided uncurated.

The collaborating institutions used their own protocols to collect whole blood in K2EDTA tubes. Collaborator samples were shipped for TCRbeta analysis as frozen whole blood, isolated PBMCs, or DNA extracted from either sample type. From its cysteine to its phenylalanine, the CDR3 spans 16 amino acids. Only the CDR3 region is kept as DNA, spanning 48 bases read in frame from base 1. From a lookup of the germline V gene, CDR1 and CDR2 are LGHNT and FRNRAP. Deletion took 2 bases off V and 1 base off J, with a span of 11 bases between the germline ends. About this clone itself: Its antigen has not been determined. The input lacks base qualities; no much larger clone sits a single base away.

TCRbeta CDR3 regions were amplified from genomic DNA using the immunoSEQ Assay, a bias-controlled multiplex PCR. In the authors' own workflow: Nucleated cell counts per sample were estimated from amplification of reference gene primers within the assay. Sequence reads were collapsed and filtered to measure the absolute abundance of every unique TCRbeta CDR3 rearrangement. For each sample, productive Simpson clonality was calculated by taking the square root of Simpson's diversity index across productive rearrangements. The table comes from immuneACCESS by way of TCRdb, which keeps in-frame sequences with V and J called. Part of the clones is missing from these tables; in studies checked, under half for an unresolved V gene and the rest for unknown reasons. The V and J calls and clone size were taken over from that table, and D and trimming were inferred from the DNA. The sample table lists tens of thousands of clones, 85% to 90% of them with a count of one. The ten top clones hold about a fifth of the sample.

Sequences were obtained from peripheral blood. In this chain, TRBV12-5 is recombined with TRBJ2-2, and the D gene may be TRBD1, 5 bases matching. The receptor was isolated from a woman aged 45-60 years with active or convalescent COVID-19. The CDR3 reads CASGLPLTVNTGELFF. The nucleotide sequence is TGTGCTAGTGGTTTGCCACTGACAGTGAACACCGGGGAGCTGTTTTTT.